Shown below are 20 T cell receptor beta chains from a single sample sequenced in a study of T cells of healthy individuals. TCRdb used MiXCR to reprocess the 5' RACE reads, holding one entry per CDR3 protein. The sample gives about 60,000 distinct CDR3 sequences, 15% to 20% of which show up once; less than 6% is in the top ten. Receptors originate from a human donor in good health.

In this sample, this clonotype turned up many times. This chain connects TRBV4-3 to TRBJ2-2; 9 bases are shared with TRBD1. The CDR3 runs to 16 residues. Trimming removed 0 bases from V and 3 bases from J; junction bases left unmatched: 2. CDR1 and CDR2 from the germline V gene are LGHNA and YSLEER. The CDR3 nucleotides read TGCGCCAGCAGCCAAGATTGGACAGGGGACACCGGGGAGCTGTTTTTT. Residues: CASSQDWTGDTGELFF.

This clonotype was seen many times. The CDR3 here is CSVVGTDGQPQHF. The CDR3 bases are TGCAGCGTTGTGGGGACGGATGGTCAGCCCCAGCATTTT. The V call is TRBV29-1, the J call TRBJ1-5; TRBD1 is a possible D gene (5 bases). CDR1 is SQVTM and CDR2 is ANQGSEA in the germline V gene. The V gene lost 4 bases and the J gene lost 6 bases, with 13 bases spanning the gap. The CDR3 has 13 residues. The full variable domain, with the rest looked up from reference TRBV29-1 and TRBJ1-5, is SAVISQKPSRDICQRGTSLTIQCQVDSQVTMMFWYRQQPGQSLTLIATANQGSEATYESGFVIDKFPISRPNLTFSTLTVSNMSPEDSSIYLCSVVGTDGQPQHFGDGTRLSIL.

CDR3 coding DNA: TGTGCCAGCACCCAGCTCGGGGGGGTGGGTCAGCCCCAGCATTTT. Residues: CASTQLGGVGQPQHF. The genes are TRBV5-5 and TRBJ1-5, with D possibly matching TRBD1 (5 bases). Germline values: CDR1 SGHKS, CDR2 YYEKEE (reference sequence). Between the trimmed V and J ends, which lost 6 bases and 6 bases, there was a span of 19 bases. The CDR3 length is 15 residues.

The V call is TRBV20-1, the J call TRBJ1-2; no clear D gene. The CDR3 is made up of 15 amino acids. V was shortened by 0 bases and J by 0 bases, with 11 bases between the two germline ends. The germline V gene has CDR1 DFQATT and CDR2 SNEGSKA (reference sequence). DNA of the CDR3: TGCAGTGCTAGAGATACCAGGACCGCTAACTATGGCTACACCTTC. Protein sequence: CSARDTRTANYGYTF.

CDR3 sequence: CASSGTSGEQYF. The CDR3 DNA follows: TGCGCCAGCAGCGGAACTAGCGGCGAGCAGTACTTC. The chain links TRBV10-1 to TRBJ2-7; the match to TRBD2 covers 8 bases. CDR1 is WNHNN, CDR2 SYGVQD, per germline (reference sequence). V lost 6 bases and J lost 6; bases outside the gene matches: 4. The CDR3 has 12 residues.

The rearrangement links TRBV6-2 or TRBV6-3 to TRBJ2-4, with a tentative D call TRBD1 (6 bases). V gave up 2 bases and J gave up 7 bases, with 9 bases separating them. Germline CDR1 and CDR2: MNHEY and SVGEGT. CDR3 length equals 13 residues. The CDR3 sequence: CASSYPGQNIQYF. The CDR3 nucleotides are TGTGCCAGCAGTTACCCCGGACAGAACATTCAGTACTTC.

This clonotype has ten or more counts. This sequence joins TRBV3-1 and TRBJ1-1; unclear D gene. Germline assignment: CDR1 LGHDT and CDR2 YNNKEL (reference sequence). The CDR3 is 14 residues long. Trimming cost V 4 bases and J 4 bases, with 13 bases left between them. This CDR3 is CASSLGLQPTEAFF. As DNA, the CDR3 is TGTGCCAGCAGCCTGGGCCTCCAGCCCACTGAAGCTTTCTTT.

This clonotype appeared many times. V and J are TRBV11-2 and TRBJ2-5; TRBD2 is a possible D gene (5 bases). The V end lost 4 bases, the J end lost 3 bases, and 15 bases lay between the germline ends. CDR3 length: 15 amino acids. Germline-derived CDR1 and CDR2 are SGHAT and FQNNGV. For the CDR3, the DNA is TGTGCCAGCAGCTCACCCCGGGATCAAAAAGAGACCCAGTACTTC. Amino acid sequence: CASSSPRDQKETQYF.

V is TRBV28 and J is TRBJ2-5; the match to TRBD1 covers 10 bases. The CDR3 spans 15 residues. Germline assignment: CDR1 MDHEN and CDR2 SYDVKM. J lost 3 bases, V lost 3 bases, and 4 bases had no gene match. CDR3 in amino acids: CASSFRDRGEETQYF. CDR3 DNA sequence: TGTGCCAGCAGTTTCCGGGACAGGGGCGAAGAGACCCAGTACTTC.

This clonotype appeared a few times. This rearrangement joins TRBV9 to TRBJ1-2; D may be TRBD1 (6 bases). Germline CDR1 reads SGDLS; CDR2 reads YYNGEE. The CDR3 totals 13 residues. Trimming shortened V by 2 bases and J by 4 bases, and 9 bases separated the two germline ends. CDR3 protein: CASSVGGSYGYTF. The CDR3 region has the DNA TGTGCCAGCAGCGTTGGGGGCAGCTATGGCTACACCTTC.

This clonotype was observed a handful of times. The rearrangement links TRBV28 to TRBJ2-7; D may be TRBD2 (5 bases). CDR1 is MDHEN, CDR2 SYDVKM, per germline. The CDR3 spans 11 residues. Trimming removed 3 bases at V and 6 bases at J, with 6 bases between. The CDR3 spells CASSFGGEQYF. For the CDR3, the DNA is TGTGCCAGCAGTTTCGGAGGCGAGCAGTACTTC.

The CDR3 DNA follows: TGTGCCAGCAGTTTTAGCGGGGGAACCTACAATGAGCAGTTCTTC. Translation gives CASSFSGGTYNEQFF. The V gene is TRBV6-2 or TRBV6-3, the J gene TRBJ2-1, with 9 bases fitting TRBD2. V was clipped by 4 bases and J by 2 bases; unmatched bases: 3. Germline loops: CDR1 MNHEY, CDR2 SVGEGT. The CDR3 spans 15 residues.

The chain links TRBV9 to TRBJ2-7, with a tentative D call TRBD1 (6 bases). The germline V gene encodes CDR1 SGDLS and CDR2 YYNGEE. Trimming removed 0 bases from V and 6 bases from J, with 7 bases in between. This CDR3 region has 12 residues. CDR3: CASSVGGGEQYF. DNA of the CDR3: TGTGCCAGCAGCGTAGGAGGGGGCGAGCAGTACTTC.

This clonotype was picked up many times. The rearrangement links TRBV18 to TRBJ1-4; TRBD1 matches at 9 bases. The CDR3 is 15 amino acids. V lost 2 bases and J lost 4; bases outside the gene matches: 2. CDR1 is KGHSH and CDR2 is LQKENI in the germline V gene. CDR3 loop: CASSPGTGFNEKLFF. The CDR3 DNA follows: TGTGCCAGCTCACCAGGGACAGGGTTTAATGAAAAACTGTTTTTT.

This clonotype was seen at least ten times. This CDR3 reads CASKTRGSLGHEQYF. DNA of the CDR3: TGTGCCAGCAAGACCAGGGGATCTCTAGGCCACGAGCAGTACTTC. The chain combines TRBV27 with TRBJ2-7; weak D call: TRBD1 (6 bases). The ends were cut back, 7 bases at V and 5 bases at J, with 21 bases in the middle. Germline CDR1 is MNHEY and CDR2 is SMNVEV (reference sequence). This CDR3 contains 15 residues.

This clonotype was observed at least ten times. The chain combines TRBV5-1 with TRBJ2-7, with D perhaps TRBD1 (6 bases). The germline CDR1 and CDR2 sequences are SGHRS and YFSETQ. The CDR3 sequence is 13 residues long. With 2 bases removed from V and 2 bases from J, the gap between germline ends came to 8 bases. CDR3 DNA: TGCGCCAGCAGCTTTTACAGGGCCTACGAGCAGTACTTC. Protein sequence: CASSFYRAYEQYF. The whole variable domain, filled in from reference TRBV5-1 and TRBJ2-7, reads KAGVTQTPRYLIKTRGQQVTLSCSPISGHRSVSWYQQTPGQGLQFLFEYFSETQRNKGNFPGRFSGRQFSNSRSEMNVSTLELGDSALYLCASSFYRAYEQYFGPGTRLTVT.

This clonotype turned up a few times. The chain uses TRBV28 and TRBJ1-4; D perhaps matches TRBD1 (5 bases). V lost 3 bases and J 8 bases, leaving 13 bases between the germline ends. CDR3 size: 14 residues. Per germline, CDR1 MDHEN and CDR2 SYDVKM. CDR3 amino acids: CASSFGGVGEKLFF. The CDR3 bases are TGTGCCAGCAGTTTCGGGGGTGTTGGGGAAAAACTGTTTTTT.

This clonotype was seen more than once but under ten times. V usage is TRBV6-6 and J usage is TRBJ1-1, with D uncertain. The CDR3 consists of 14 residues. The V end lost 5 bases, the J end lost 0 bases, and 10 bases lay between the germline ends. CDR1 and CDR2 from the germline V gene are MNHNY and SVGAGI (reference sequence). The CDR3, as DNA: TGTGCCAGCAGTGACAAGCAGATGAACACTGAAGCTTTCTTT. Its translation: CASSDKQMNTEAFF.

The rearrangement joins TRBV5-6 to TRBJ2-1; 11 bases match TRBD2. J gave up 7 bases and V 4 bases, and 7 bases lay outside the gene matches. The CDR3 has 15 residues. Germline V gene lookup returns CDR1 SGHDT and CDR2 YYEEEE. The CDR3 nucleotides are TGTGCCAGCAGCGGTAGCGGGAGGGCCTGGAATGAGCAGTTCTTC. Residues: CASSGSGRAWNEQFF.

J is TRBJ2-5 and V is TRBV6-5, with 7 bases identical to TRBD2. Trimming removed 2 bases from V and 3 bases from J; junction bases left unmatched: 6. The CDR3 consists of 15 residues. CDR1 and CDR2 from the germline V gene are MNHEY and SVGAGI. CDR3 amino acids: CASSYAGESKETQYF. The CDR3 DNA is TGTGCCAGCAGTTACGCGGGGGAGTCAAAAGAGACCCAGTACTTC.